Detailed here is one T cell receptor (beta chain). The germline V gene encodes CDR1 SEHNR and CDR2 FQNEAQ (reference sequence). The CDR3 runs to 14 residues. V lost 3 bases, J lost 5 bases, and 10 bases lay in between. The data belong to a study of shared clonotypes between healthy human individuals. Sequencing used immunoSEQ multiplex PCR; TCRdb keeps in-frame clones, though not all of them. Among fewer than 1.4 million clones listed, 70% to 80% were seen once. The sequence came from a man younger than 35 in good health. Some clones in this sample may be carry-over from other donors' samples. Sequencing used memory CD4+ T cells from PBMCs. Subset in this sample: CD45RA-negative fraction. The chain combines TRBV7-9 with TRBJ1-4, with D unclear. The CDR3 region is CASSFPDGNEKLFF. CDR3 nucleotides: TGTGCCAGCAGCTTCCCCGACGGGAATGAAAAACTGTTTTTT.